These 18 T cell receptor beta chains share one sample of origin, sequenced in a study of response to subunit inactivated influenza vaccine. TCRdb independently ran MiXCR on the RT-PCR reads; one entry per CDR3 protein. The sample records around 750,000 distinct CDR3 sequences, around 21% being singletons. Sequenced material: PBMCs from blood, taken 4 to 6 days after vaccination. The receptors derive from a man in his forties or fifties who received an inactivated influenza vaccine.

This clonotype was seen a few times. The J gene is TRBJ2-1, the V gene TRBV4-1; D possibly corresponds to TRBD2 (6 bases). The CDR3 extends over 14 amino acids. V was clipped by 3 bases and J by 4 bases, with 10 bases between them. The germline CDR1 and CDR2 sequences are MGHRA and YSYEKL. The CDR3: CASSHGTEYNEQFF. CDR3 nucleotide sequence: TGCGCCAGCAGCCACGGGACTGAATACAATGAGCAGTTCTTC.

In its sample, this clonotype was seen many times. The chain has TRBV6-1 and TRBJ2-1; TRBD2 is a possible D gene (5 bases). Germline assignment: CDR1 MNHNS and CDR2 SASEGT. Trimming cost V 1 base and J 15 bases, with 10 bases left between them. This CDR3 has 11 amino acids. The CDR3 region is CASSEEASRFF. CDR3 coding DNA: TGTGCCAGCAGTGAAGAAGCTAGCCGGTTCTTC.

In this sample, this clonotype turned up a few times. This chain links TRBV7-2 with TRBJ2-7; TRBD2 aligns across 8 bases. The V and J ends lost 3 bases and 2 bases, in that order; junction bases with no gene match: 6. CDR1 is SGHTA and CDR2 is FQGNSA in the germline V gene. The CDR3 sequence is 15 residues long. The CDR3 spells CASSFGPGGPYEQYF. CDR3 coding DNA: TGTGCCAGCAGCTTTGGTCCGGGGGGGCCCTACGAGCAGTACTTC. Using reference TRBV7-2 and TRBJ2-7 for the parts outside the CDR3, the full variable domain is GAGVSQSPSNKVTEKGKDVELRCDPISGHTALYWYRQSLGQGLEFLIYFQGNSAPDKSGLPSDRFSAERTGGSVSTLTIQRTQQEDSAVYLCASSFGPGGPYEQYFGPGTRLTVT.

The J gene is TRBJ2-3, the V gene TRBV29-1, with 12 bases aligning to TRBD2. CDR3 length: 15 amino acids. V shed 3 bases, J shed 4 bases, and the junction held 5 bases outside the gene matches. The germline V gene encodes CDR1 SQVTM and CDR2 ANQGSEA. CDR3 sequence: CSVDALAGGPDTQYF. CDR3 DNA: TGCAGCGTTGACGCCCTAGCGGGAGGGCCAGATACGCAGTATTTT.

The V gene is TRBV28, the J gene TRBJ2-7, with TRBD1 matching 12 bases. Germline V CDR1 and CDR2: MDHEN, SYDVKM. Losses at the gene ends were 7 bases for V and 9 bases for J; bases not matched to a gene: 10. This CDR3 has 14 amino acids. The CDR3 DNA is TGTGCCAGCAACAGCCGGGACAGGGGGCTCTGGCAGTACTTC. Translating it yields CASNSRDRGLWQYF.

The chain recombines TRBV19 with TRBJ2-1, with TRBD1 as a possible D gene (5 bases). The CDR3 has 14 residues. The germline V gene encodes CDR1 LNHDA and CDR2 SQIVND (reference sequence). Trimming cost V 7 bases and J 5 bases, with 15 bases left between them. CDR3 sequence reads: CASTKTAVHNEQFF. The CDR3 DNA follows: TGTGCCAGTACCAAGACAGCAGTACACAATGAGCAGTTCTTC.

The chain is built from TRBV27 and TRBJ2-7; D possibly uses TRBD1 or TRBD2 (5 bases each). Per the germline V gene, CDR1 is MNHEY and CDR2 is SMNVEV (reference sequence). CDR3 size: 16 residues. V lost 7 bases and J 1 base, leaving 20 bases between the germline ends. CDR3 nucleotides: TGTGCCAGCATCCCTATGTGGGGACCCTCATCCTACGAGCAGTACTTC. This codes for CASIPMWGPSSYEQYF.

The V and J genes are TRBV2 and TRBJ1-2, with 9 bases identical to TRBD1. Losses at the gene ends were 5 bases for V and 4 bases for J; bases not matched to a gene: 2. Germline values: CDR1 SNHLY, CDR2 FYNNEI. This CDR3 spans 13 amino acids. DNA for the CDR3: TGTGCCAGCAGTACACAGGGGGCCTATGGCTACACCTTC. It is translated as CASSTQGAYGYTF.

This clonotype was counted many times. CDR3 sequence: CASSKTGTSGGEQFF. Here the CDR3 DNA reads TGTGCCAGCAGCAAGACCGGGACTAGCGGTGGTGAGCAGTTCTTC. The chain employs TRBV7-2 and TRBJ2-1, with 11 bases lining up with TRBD2. V lost 5 bases to trimming and J lost 9 bases; unmatched junction nucleotides: 9. CDR1 is SGHTA and CDR2 is FQGNSA in the germline V gene. The length of the CDR3 is 15 residues.

This chain joins TRBV12-3 or TRBV12-4 and TRBJ2-5; D perhaps matches TRBD2 (7 bases). The length of the CDR3 is 14 residues. The germline V and J ends were trimmed by 5 bases and 3 bases, with 13 bases remaining between them. Here the CDR3 reads CASSPRGAEETQYF. DNA of the CDR3: TGTGCCAGCAGTCCCCGGGGGGCGGAAGAGACCCAGTACTTC.

Regarding this clonotype: The DNA is left out, because the CDR3 cannot be placed on it with certainty; the CDR3 is given as TCRdb lists it. V and J are TRBV11-2 and TRBJ2-1; the DNA was not used to check the table's D call, TRBD2. Germline CDR1 SGHAT, CDR2 FQNNGV. The CDR3 length equals 19 residues, ends included. This chain's CDR3 is CASSSSLTSGGRSYNEQFF.

The rearrangement uses TRBV5-4 and TRBJ2-3; TRBD2 is a possible D gene (5 bases). This CDR3 has 15 residues. V lost 4 bases to trimming and J lost 3 bases, with 15 bases between them. CDR1 and CDR2 (germline): SGHNT, YYREEE (reference sequence). The DNA of the CDR3 is TGTGCCAGCAGCACGCTGGGAGTCGGTACAGATACGCAGTATTTT. Amino acid sequence: CASSTLGVGTDTQYF.

The V and J genes are TRBV7-9 and TRBJ2-7; 7 bases line up with TRBD1. The CDR3 spans 14 residues. Germline CDR1 is SEHNR and CDR2 is FQNEAQ (reference sequence). V shed 1 base, J shed 5 bases, and the junction held 5 bases outside the gene matches. CDR3 coding DNA: TGTGCCAGCAGCTTAGTAGGGGGCCGCAACGAGCAGTACTTC. Translation gives CASSLVGGRNEQYF.

This chain links TRBV23-1 with TRBJ2-3; no firm D call. TRBV23-1 is identified as an open reading frame with a role that is uncertain. The V gene lost 2 bases and the J gene lost 1 base, with 13 bases spanning the gap. This CDR3 is built from 16 residues. This CDR3 reads CASSQMFSGGTDTQYF. The CDR3 nucleotides read TGCGCCAGCAGTCAAATGTTTTCCGGAGGCACAGATACGCAGTATTTT.

This clonotype occurred a few times. The J gene is TRBJ2-3, the V gene TRBV12-3 or TRBV12-4; 7 nucleotides agree with TRBD2. J gave up 2 bases and V 3 bases, and 8 bases lay outside the gene matches. The CDR3 extends over 16 amino acids. The CDR3 sequence is CASSLRQRGNTDTQYF. The CDR3 coding sequence is TGTGCCAGCAGTTTGAGGCAGCGGGGCAACACAGATACGCAGTATTTT.

The table lists this clonotype with a few counts. The CDR3: CASSTWTADTQYF. The CDR3 DNA follows: TGTGCCAGTAGTACTTGGACCGCAGATACGCAGTATTTT. This chain uses TRBV19 with TRBJ2-3; D remains unclear. This CDR3 is built from 13 residues. V lost 4 bases, J lost 4 bases, and 9 bases lay in between. Germline loops: CDR1 LNHDA, CDR2 SQIVND (reference sequence).

This chain uses TRBV4-1 with TRBJ2-4, with 9 bases fitting TRBD1. Germline V gene data show CDR1 as MGHRA and CDR2 as YSYEKL. After removal of 0 bases from V and 5 bases from J, the junction contained 8 bases not matched to a gene. This CDR3 spans 17 amino acids. The CDR3: CASSQDLDRGFENIQYF. The DNA for the CDR3 is TGCGCCAGCAGCCAAGATCTTGACAGGGGGTTCGAAAACATTCAGTACTTC.

This clonotype has a handful of counts. The chain links TRBV7-9 to TRBJ2-1, with D uncertain. Germline V gene sequence: CDR1 SEHNR, CDR2 FQNEAQ (reference sequence). V lost 3 bases and J 8 bases, leaving 8 bases between the germline ends. This CDR3 contains 12 residues. The CDR3 nucleotides read TGTGCCAGCAGCTTCCGTGCGTATGAGCAGTTCTTC. It encodes CASSFRAYEQFF.